This TCR beta chain was found in a study of Graves' ophthalmopathy and Graves' hyperthyroidism. As concerns this clonotype: The antigen is not known.

Scientists amplified the TCR beta CDR3 regions from RNA transcripts. HTBI primers served in a first-round RT-PCR, which a second-round multiplex PCR followed. TCRdb reprocessed the multiplex PCR reads via MiXCR and lists one record per CDR3 protein. The data show about 590,000 distinct CDR3 sequences, approximately 37% seen once. Certain patients, namely those with other autoimmune diseases, uncontrolled infections, pregnancy or lactation, were excluded. Thyroid ultrasound, orbital computed tomography, TRAb, serum thyroxine and clinical symptoms formed the basis of diagnosis. Broader study findings: Built on 13 signatures, a model told ophthalmopathy apart from stable hyperthyroidism with 85% to 90% sensitivity and 75% to 82% specificity. With around 69% sensitivity and about 72% specificity, the model predicted ophthalmopathy progression.

The germline V gene encodes CDR1 SNHLY and CDR2 FYNNEI. This CDR3 is built from 15 residues. Unmatched junction bases numbered 9, after V lost 4 bases and J lost 7 bases. The receptor was derived from an adult man with Graves' hyperthyroidism. The source material was peripheral blood or thyroid tissue (not recorded which). The V call is TRBV2, the J call TRBJ1-5; TRBD1 matches 8 bases. Here the CDR3 reads CASSGPGGSGQPQHF. Here the CDR3 DNA reads TGTGCCAGCAGTGGGCCAGGGGGCTCAGGACAGCCCCAGCATTTT.